The 14 T cell receptor beta chains reported below all come from one sample, sequenced in a study of blood T cells in healthy people across ages. For the second PCR, which ran for roughly 7 to 11 cycles, a sample-barcoded 5' primer and a J-beta primer mix were used. TCRdb passed the 5' RACE reads through MiXCR, listing each CDR3 protein once. Of some 710,000 distinct CDR3 sequences in the sample, over 20% were seen once. Sequenced material: blood. Source of these receptors: an older man in good health.

This clonotype was detected many times. V gene TRBV3-1 combines with J gene TRBJ1-2; D not certain. Germline V gene lookup returns CDR1 LGHDT and CDR2 YNNKEL (reference sequence). The V end was cut by 2 bases, the J end by 4 bases, with 11 bases between. This CDR3 spans 14 amino acids. In DNA, the CDR3 is TGTGCCAGCAGCCAACGACACAGTTCCTATGGCTACACCTTC. Protein sequence: CASSQRHSSYGYTF. Filled out from reference TRBV3-1 and TRBJ1-2, the complete variable domain reads DTAVSQTPKYLVTQMGNDKSIKCEQNLGHDTMYWYKQDSKKFLKIMFSYNNKELIINETVPNRFSPKSPDKAHLNLHINSLELGDSAVYFCASSQRHSSYGYTFGSGTRLTVV.

This clonotype has only a few counts. This chain links TRBV9 with TRBJ1-2; D unresolved. CDR1 and CDR2 (germline): SGDLS, YYNGEE. The CDR3 length is 14 residues. The germline V and J ends were trimmed by 5 bases and 6 bases, with 17 bases remaining between them. CDR3 nucleotide sequence: TGTGCCAGCAGTCATAAATTGTTTTCAAATGGCTACACCTTC. It yields the protein CASSHKLFSNGYTF.

The genes are TRBV28 and TRBJ1-2; 7 bases agree with TRBD1. This CDR3 has 15 residues. CDR1 and CDR2 from the germline V gene are MDHEN and SYDVKM. V lost 3 bases, J lost 7 bases, and 11 bases stayed unmatched. CDR3 sequence: CASSFISRGQIGYTF. Here the CDR3 DNA reads TGTGCCAGCAGTTTTATCTCCCGGGGACAGATTGGCTACACCTTC.

This clonotype occurred a few times. In DNA, the CDR3 is TGTGCCAGCAGCCCAGACAGGCCCTATGGCTACACCTTC. Protein product: CASSPDRPYGYTF. This chain uses TRBV28 with TRBJ1-2; D possibly corresponds to TRBD1 (6 bases). The CDR3 extends over 13 amino acids. Germline CDR1 and CDR2: MDHEN and SYDVKM. The germline V and J ends were trimmed by 6 bases and 4 bases, with 12 bases remaining between them.

In this sample, this clonotype turned up a few times. The chain combines TRBV12-3 or TRBV12-4 with TRBJ2-5, with a possible D match to TRBD2 (5 bases). Trimming cost V 4 bases and J 4 bases, with 13 bases left between them. The CDR3 length is 14 residues. Here the CDR3 reads CASSSDLSPETQYF. The CDR3 nucleotides read TGTGCCAGCAGTTCGGACTTGTCCCCAGAGACCCAGTACTTC.

The chain uses TRBV6-5 and TRBJ1-2, with D possibly matching TRBD1 (5 bases). With 0 bases removed from V and 6 bases from J, the gap between germline ends came to 11 bases. CDR3 length: 14 residues. Looked up from germline, CDR1 is MNHEY and CDR2 is SVGAGI. The CDR3 is CASSYSGGNDGYTF. The CDR3 nucleotides read TGTGCCAGCAGTTACTCTGGGGGAAACGATGGCTACACCTTC.

A few counts support this clonotype. The chain employs TRBV5-5 and TRBJ1-5; the match to TRBD1 covers 11 bases. CDR1 SGHKS and CDR2 YYEKEE come from the germline V gene (reference sequence). The CDR3 length is 17 residues. J gave up 1 base and V 4 bases, and 7 bases lay outside the gene matches. For the CDR3, the DNA is TGTGCCAGCAGCGCGGACAGGGGGCCTTTGAGCAATCAGCCCCAGCATTTT. Translation gives CASSADRGPLSNQPQHF.

This clonotype has more than one count but fewer than ten. This chain uses TRBV25-1 with TRBJ1-1; a possible D gene is TRBD1 (5 bases). Germline V lookup: CDR1 MGHDK, CDR2 SYGVNS. Trimming stripped 7 bases from V and 1 base from J, with 10 bases between. The CDR3 has 13 amino acids. CDR3 in DNA: TGTGCCAGCAAGATGACAGCGAACACTGAAGCTTTCTTT. As protein: CASKMTANTEAFF.

Only a few counts were recorded for this clonotype. This chain links TRBV6-5 with TRBJ1-4; D may be TRBD1 (5 bases). V lost 2 bases, J lost 13 bases, and 11 bases lay in between. The germline V gene encodes CDR1 MNHEY and CDR2 SVGAGI. This CDR3 is built from 12 residues. In nucleotides, the CDR3 is TGTGCCAGCAGTTACACGGGGGAACGACTGTTTTTT. This translates into CASSYTGERLFF.

This clonotype was seen just once. J is TRBJ2-1 and V is TRBV10-3; D is tentatively TRBD1 or TRBD2 (6 bases each). V lost 7 bases and J lost 5, with 15 bases in between. Germline V gives CDR1 ENHRY, CDR2 SYGVKD. The CDR3 contains 14 residues. CDR3 amino acids: CAINWRAGDNEQFF. In DNA, the CDR3 is TGTGCCATCAACTGGAGGGCAGGGGACAATGAGCAGTTCTTC.

The genes are TRBV6-6 and TRBJ1-1, with TRBD1 identical over 11 bases. This CDR3 spans 17 amino acids. The V and J ends lost 5 bases and 1 base, in that order; junction bases with no gene match: 9. Germline lookup yields CDR1 MNHNY and CDR2 SVGAGI (reference sequence). For the CDR3, the DNA is TGTGCCAGCAGTCCCGGACAGGGGGCAGCTCGGAACACTGAAGCTTTCTTT. Protein product: CASSPGQGAARNTEAFF.

This clonotype showed up just a few times. The J gene is TRBJ1-1, the V gene TRBV11-2; D is unresolved. There are 14 residues in the CDR3. The V end was cut by 3 bases, the J end by 1 base, with 9 bases between. Per germline, CDR1 SGHAT and CDR2 FQNNGV. The CDR3 loop is CASSFLEQNTEAFF. CDR3 DNA: TGTGCCAGCAGCTTTCTCGAACAGAACACTGAAGCTTTCTTT.

This chain uses TRBV5-1 with TRBJ2-5; the D gene is possibly TRBD2 (7 bases). The J call may be faulty, since TRBJ2-1 better matches the DNA end. The germline V gene encodes CDR1 SGHRS and CDR2 YFSETQ. The CDR3 runs to 15 residues. This CDR3 is CASSSGQLKRGEQFF. The CDR3 nucleotides are TGCGCCAGCAGCTCAGGACAGCTTAAGCGGGGTGAGCAGTTCTTC.

This rearrangement joins TRBV29-1 to TRBJ1-1; 11 bases map to TRBD1. Germline CDR1 and CDR2: SQVTM and ANQGSEA. This CDR3 has 13 residues. V lost 7 bases, J lost 7 bases, and 8 bases stayed unmatched. The CDR3: CSAPPGQGGEAFF. In DNA form, the CDR3 reads TGCAGCGCCCCCCCGGGACAGGGGGGTGAAGCTTTCTTT.